A single sample is the source of the 17 T cell receptor beta chains below, sequenced in a study of T-cell reconstitution after alpha-beta-depleted transplantation in children. This sample's TCRbeta library carried unique molecular identifier barcodes. Each CDR3 protein gets one entry after TCRdb re-called the PCR reads with MiXCR. The table has approximately 1,000,000 distinct CDR3 sequences, roughly 31% seen once. Sample: PBMCs, mostly from graft donor cells, taken 360 days after TCRalphabeta/CD19-depleted stem cell transplant. All receptors derive from a boy in the first two years of life who had a stem cell transplant for SCID, so the T cells may come from the graft donor.

The rearrangement links TRBV20-1 to TRBJ2-7; D unclear. Germline V lookup: CDR1 DFQATT, CDR2 SNEGSKA (reference sequence). The CDR3 is 12 amino acids. The V end was cut by 3 bases, the J end by 3 bases, with 9 bases between. This chain's CDR3 is CSASPNIYEQYF. For the CDR3, the DNA is TGCAGTGCTAGTCCCAACATCTACGAGCAGTACTTC.

This clonotype was recorded a few times. The chain has TRBV20-1 and TRBJ2-1; 10 bases align to TRBD2. The CDR3 is 18 residues long. Looked up from germline, CDR1 is DFQATT and CDR2 is SNEGSKA (reference sequence). V lost 0 bases to trimming and J lost 6 bases; unmatched junction nucleotides: 14. The CDR3 sequence: CSARDSAPLAGLRNEQFF. In DNA, the CDR3 is TGCAGTGCTAGAGATTCTGCCCCACTAGCGGGGCTTCGCAATGAGCAGTTCTTC.

There are a few counts of this clonotype. The chain carries TRBV20-1 and TRBJ2-3, with a weak D call TRBD2 (7 bases). CDR1 DFQATT and CDR2 SNEGSKA come from the germline V gene (reference sequence). Trimming took 2 bases from V and 1 from J, leaving 13 bases between them. This CDR3 comprises 15 residues. The CDR3 loop is CSARTGGRGTDTQYF. CDR3 DNA sequence: TGCAGTGCTAGAACCGGGGGGCGGGGCACAGATACGCAGTATTTT.

This clonotype has a single count. The rearrangement uses TRBV6-1 and TRBJ1-1, with D possibly TRBD1 on 6 matching bases. V lost 5 bases, J lost 7 bases, and 17 bases lay in between. Germline-derived CDR1 and CDR2 are MNHNS and SASEGT. The CDR3 loop spans 14 amino acids. Here the CDR3 reads CASSKLTGRGEAFF. The DNA for the CDR3 is TGTGCCAGCAGTAAACTCACAGGGAGGGGTGAAGCTTTCTTT.

The chain combines TRBV29-1 with TRBJ2-1, with D maybe TRBD2 (6 bases). From germline, CDR1 is SQVTM and CDR2 ANQGSEA. The V end lost 0 bases, the J end lost 2 bases, and 8 bases lay between the germline ends. The CDR3 totals 14 residues. The CDR3 region has the DNA TGCAGCGTTGAAGATCGGGGGACCTACAATGAGCAGTTCTTC. It is translated as CSVEDRGTYNEQFF.

This chain joins TRBV20-1 and TRBJ2-1; no reliable D call. V was trimmed by 6 bases and J by 10 bases, leaving 19 bases between them. In germline, CDR1 is DFQATT, CDR2 SNEGSKA (reference sequence). This CDR3 spans 13 amino acids. CDR3 nucleotide sequence: TGCAGTGCCGCGCGGTACTCCACAGCAGAGCAGTTCTTC. It is translated as CSAARYSTAEQFF.

The gene calls are TRBV3-1 and TRBJ2-7; D unclear. The CDR3 covers 14 residues. Trimming cost V 1 base and J 2 bases, with 9 bases left between them. Germline-derived CDR1 and CDR2 are LGHDT and YNNKEL (reference sequence). In nucleotides, the CDR3 is TGTGCCAGCAGCCAAGGTACTAAAGCCTACGAGCAGTACTTC. Translating it yields CASSQGTKAYEQYF.

The chain recombines TRBV28 with TRBJ2-3, with D perhaps matching TRBD2 (6 bases). Between the trimmed V and J ends, which lost 7 bases and 1 base, there was a span of 18 bases. The CDR3 is 16 residues long. Per the germline V gene, CDR1 is MDHEN and CDR2 is SYDVKM. The CDR3, as DNA: TGTGCCAGCACCCCGGGGGTAGGTGAAGGCACAGATACGCAGTATTTT. Protein: CASTPGVGEGTDTQYF. Supplemented by reference TRBV28 and TRBJ2-3, the full variable domain reads DVKVTQSSRYLVKRTGEKVFLECVQDMDHENMFWYRQDPGLGLRLIYFSYDVKMKEKGDIPEGYSVSREKKERFSLILESASTNQTSMYLCASTPGVGEGTDTQYFGPGTRLTVL.

CDR3 protein: CATSRDQPLLSGTQHF. CDR3 in DNA: TGTGCCACCAGCAGAGACCAGCCCCTACTATCGGGGACCCAGCATTTT. The chain links TRBV15 to TRBJ1-5; D unresolved. In germline, CDR1 is LNHNV, CDR2 YYDKDF (reference sequence). The CDR3 spans 16 residues. The V and J ends lost 0 bases and 11 bases respectively, with 20 bases between them.

The chain carries TRBV2 and TRBJ2-1; 10 bases agree with TRBD2. CDR1 and CDR2 from the germline V gene are SNHLY and FYNNEI. This CDR3 has 15 amino acids. Losses at the gene ends were 10 bases for V and 7 bases for J; bases not matched to a gene: 13. CDR3 sequence: CATSQASGGGNEQFF. CDR3 DNA: TGTGCCACCAGCCAGGCTAGCGGGGGCGGGAATGAGCAGTTCTTC.

This rearrangement joins TRBV16 to TRBJ2-1; unclear D gene. The CDR3 length is 15 residues. The V end was cut by 3 bases, the J end by 2 bases, with 11 bases between. The germline V gene has CDR1 KGHSY and CDR2 FQNENV. The CDR3 region has the DNA TGTGCCAGCAGCCATTATCAACCGACCTACAATGAGCAGTTCTTC. Translated, it gives CASSHYQPTYNEQFF.

This chain connects TRBV4-3 to TRBJ2-7, with TRBD1 matching over 9 bases. Germline trimming cut 3 bases from V and 2 bases from J; bases unmatched to any gene: 5. Looked up from germline, CDR1 is LGHNA and CDR2 is YSLEER. The CDR3 runs to 15 residues. CDR3 sequence (DNA): TGCGCCAGCAGCCACTTTTGGGACAGGGCCTACGAGCAGTACTTC. This gives the protein CASSHFWDRAYEQYF.

This clonotype was detected once. V and J are TRBV6-5 and TRBJ2-2; D may correspond to TRBD1 or TRBD2 (5 bases each). Germline-derived CDR1 and CDR2 are MNHEY and SVGAGI. This CDR3 spans 18 amino acids. With 4 bases removed from V and 2 bases from J, the gap between germline ends came to 20 bases. The CDR3 bases are TGTGCCAGCAGTTGGGACCTTGGACATTACCACAACACCGGGGAGCTGTTTTTT. It encodes CASSWDLGHYHNTGELFF.

This clonotype occurred many times. The rearrangement joins TRBV12-3 or TRBV12-4 to TRBJ2-7, with 16 bases identical to TRBD2. Trimming took 4 bases from V and 3 from J; bases not matched to a gene: 9. The CDR3 has 18 residues. CDR3 nucleotides: TGTGCCAGCAGTTCCGGGACTAGCGGGGGGGCATCGGGCTACGAGCAGTACTTC. Protein product: CASSSGTSGGASGYEQYF.

The chain has TRBV5-1 and TRBJ2-5, with 11 positions matching TRBD2. Germline assignment: CDR1 SGHRS and CDR2 YFSETQ. The CDR3 covers 18 residues. V gave up 0 bases and J gave up 1 base; unmatched junction bases: 8. In DNA form, the CDR3 reads TGCGCCAGCAGCTTGGAACTAGCGGGGGTGTTCCGCCAAGAGACCCAGTACTTC. Encoded protein: CASSLELAGVFRQETQYF.

This chain joins TRBV12-3 or TRBV12-4 and TRBJ2-1; 8 nucleotides align to TRBD1. There are 18 residues in the CDR3. The V and J ends lost 3 bases and 0 bases, in that order; junction bases with no gene match: 10. CDR3 sequence (DNA): TGTGCCAGCAGTTTTTGGCAGGGGGCCCCCTTCTCCTACAATGAGCAGTTCTTC. Translating it yields CASSFWQGAPFSYNEQFF.

A few counts support this clonotype. The rearrangement links TRBV11-2 to TRBJ1-4; D not resolved. The CDR3 length is 15 residues. Germline V gene sequence: CDR1 SGHAT, CDR2 FQNNGV. The germline V and J ends were trimmed by 1 base and 6 bases, with 12 bases remaining between them. For the CDR3, the DNA is TGTGCCAGCAGCTTAGGGGCGACCGCTTATGAAAAACTGTTTTTT. This codes for CASSLGATAYEKLFF.